The 20 T cell receptor beta chains given below trace back to one sample, sequenced in a study of blood T cells in healthy people across ages. A sample-barcoded 5' primer and a J-beta primer mix were used in a second PCR of roughly 7 to 11 cycles. TCRdb redid the calling of the 5' RACE reads with MiXCR, one entry per CDR3 protein. The table shows hundreds of thousands of distinct CDR3 sequences, with around 36% occurring only once. Sample: blood. All receptors come from a man aged 18 to 35 in good health.

This clonotype was counted only a few times. The rearrangement joins TRBV20-1 to TRBJ2-5, with 7 nucleotides matching TRBD1. V was pared by 1 base and J by 5 bases, with 10 bases of the junction left unmatched. The CDR3 loop spans 15 amino acids. Germline-derived CDR1 and CDR2 are DFQATT and SNEGSKA (reference sequence). CDR3 protein: CSARGAGGGTETQYF. In nucleotides, the CDR3 is TGCAGTGCTAGAGGGGCAGGGGGTGGTACGGAGACCCAGTACTTC.

This clonotype was observed a few times. The chain has TRBV2 and TRBJ1-6; no clear D. Trimming removed 4 bases from V and 0 bases from J, with 7 bases in between. Germline V CDR1 and CDR2: SNHLY, FYNNEI. The CDR3 totals 15 residues. The CDR3 loop reads CASSAESSYNSPLHF. CDR3 nucleotide sequence: TGTGCCAGCAGTGCCGAGAGCTCCTATAATTCACCCCTCCACTTT.

This sequence joins TRBV20-1 and TRBJ2-1; 13 bases line up with TRBD2. This CDR3 is 16 amino acids long. J was trimmed by 8 bases and V by 5 bases; bases with no gene match: 12. Germline values: CDR1 DFQATT, CDR2 SNEGSKA (reference sequence). In nucleotides, the CDR3 is TGCAGTGCTCAAGCCCAGGGACTAGCGGGATTCGATGAGCAGTTCTTC. This sequence encodes CSAQAQGLAGFDEQFF.

The chain combines TRBV3-1 with TRBJ1-4; 9 bases line up with TRBD1. Germline V lookup: CDR1 LGHDT, CDR2 YNNKEL (reference sequence). This CDR3 has 15 amino acids. Losses at the gene ends were 3 bases for V and 10 bases for J; bases not matched to a gene: 9. The CDR3 loop is CASSHRTGAERKLFF. The CDR3 nucleotides are TGTGCCAGCAGCCATAGGACAGGGGCAGAAAGAAAACTGTTTTTT.

This clonotype was seen ten or more times. The chain couples TRBV4-3 to TRBJ2-7, with 13 bases identical to TRBD2. Germline CDR1 and CDR2: LGHNA and YSLEER. This CDR3 spans 19 amino acids. Trimming cost V 3 bases and J 2 bases; bases outside gene matches: 13. The CDR3 nucleotides read TGCGCCAGCAGCCAGCACAACGGGACTAGCGGGGTTAGGCCCTACGAGCAGTACTTC. It codes for CASSQHNGTSGVRPYEQYF.

This clonotype appeared a few times. The chain carries TRBV6-2 or TRBV6-3 and TRBJ1-2; D gene ambiguous. CDR3 length: 18 residues. Germline loops: CDR1 MNHEY, CDR2 SVGEGT. The V gene lost 4 bases and the J gene lost 4 bases, with 25 bases spanning the gap. Here the CDR3 reads CASSSIEGPVTSLYGYTF. The DNA for the CDR3 is TGTGCCAGCAGTTCAATTGAAGGGCCGGTGACCTCCCTCTATGGCTACACCTTC.

This clonotype was counted ten times or more. The J gene is TRBJ2-7, the V gene TRBV20-1, with D possibly matching TRBD1 (5 bases). The V end lost 5 bases, the J end lost 4 bases, and 9 bases lay between the germline ends. The CDR3 is 11 amino acids. CDR1 is DFQATT and CDR2 is SNEGSKA in the germline V gene (reference sequence). The CDR3 bases are TGCAGTGCTGTGACAGCTTACGAGCAGTACTTC. Amino acid sequence: CSAVTAYEQYF.

The rearrangement joins TRBV5-8 to TRBJ2-1, with 10 bases identical to TRBD1. CDR1 and CDR2 (germline): SGHTS, YDEGEE. The CDR3 sequence is 16 residues long. J was trimmed by 6 bases and V by 3 bases; bases with no gene match: 9. This CDR3 reads CASSYTGTGVLNEQFF. The CDR3 DNA reads TGTGCCAGCAGCTACACCGGGACAGGGGTCCTCAATGAGCAGTTCTTC. Variable domain in full (rest from reference TRBV5-8 and TRBJ2-1): EAGVTQSPTHLIKTRGQQATLRCSPISGHTSVYWYQQALGLGLQFLLWYDEGEERNRGNFPPRFSGRQFPNYSSELNVNALELEDSALYLCASSYTGTGVLNEQFFGPGTRLTVL.

The CDR3 DNA is TGTGCCATCAGCGGACTAGCGGGGGGGGTAGAGACCCAGTACTTC. This gives the protein CAISGLAGGVETQYF. This rearrangement joins TRBV10-3 to TRBJ2-7; TRBD2 matches 15 bases. The end of the DNA fits TRBJ2-5 better, so the J call may be wrong. Germline V gene sequence: CDR1 ENHRY, CDR2 SYGVKD. The CDR3 consists of 15 residues.

This clonotype was seen many times. This rearrangement joins TRBV6-5 to TRBJ2-3, with TRBD2 as a possible D gene (6 bases). With 5 bases removed from V and 4 bases from J, the gap between germline ends came to 19 bases. CDR3 size: 16 residues. The germline CDR1 and CDR2 sequences are MNHEY and SVGAGI. The CDR3 bases are TGTGCCAGCAGTCAGCAGCGGGTAGAAGTGGCAGATACGCAGTATTTT. It yields the protein CASSQQRVEVADTQYF.

This clonotype was counted only a few times. The chain links TRBV7-2 to TRBJ2-1, with 8 bases aligning to TRBD2. Germline trimming cut 6 bases from V and 6 bases from J; bases unmatched to any gene: 7. CDR1 SGHTA and CDR2 FQGNSA come from the germline V gene. This CDR3 has 14 residues. The CDR3 DNA reads TGTGCCAGCAGACCGGGGGGGCCAGCCAATGAGCAGTTCTTC. Translation gives CASRPGGPANEQFF.

This clonotype has more than one count but fewer than ten. This chain connects TRBV6-2 or TRBV6-3 to TRBJ2-3, with D uncertain. The ends were cut back, 2 bases at V and 2 bases at J, with 11 bases in the middle. This CDR3 is built from 15 residues. Looked up from germline, CDR1 is MNHEY and CDR2 is SVGEGT. CDR3 sequence reads: CASSYNPGFTDTQYF. The CDR3 nucleotides read TGTGCCAGCAGTTACAATCCGGGCTTCACAGATACGCAGTATTTT.

This chain connects TRBV6-2 or TRBV6-3 to TRBJ2-7, with D uncertain. Germline assignment: CDR1 MNHEY and CDR2 SVGEGT. V shed 6 bases and J shed 0 bases, with 9 bases lying between them. This CDR3 contains 13 residues. The CDR3 nucleotides are TGTGCCAGCAGCCCAATCAACTCCTACGAGCAGTACTTC. Encoded protein: CASSPINSYEQYF.

This clonotype was counted ten times or more. This chain connects TRBV4-2 to TRBJ2-3; D gene ambiguous. Germline assignment: CDR1 LGHNA and CDR2 YNFKEQ. The CDR3 has 15 amino acids. Trimming shortened V by 3 bases and J by 2 bases, and 12 bases separated the two germline ends. The CDR3 DNA follows: TGTGCCAGCAGCCAGACTCGCCCCACCACAGATACGCAGTATTTT. Amino acid sequence: CASSQTRPTTDTQYF.

This clonotype was observed a few times. CDR3 DNA: TGTGCCAGCAGTTTTACAACAGGGTTCTATGGCTACACCTTC. It yields the protein CASSFTTGFYGYTF. The rearrangement uses TRBV12-3 or TRBV12-4 and TRBJ1-2; tentatively, D is TRBD1 (6 bases). V lost 3 bases, J lost 4 bases, and 12 bases lay in between. The length of the CDR3 is 14 residues.

To note about this clonotype: This may be a read error: a much more frequent sequence differs by one nucleotide. This chain connects TRBV5-1 to TRBJ2-4; TRBD2 might be the D (5 bases). Germline V lookup: CDR1 SGHRS, CDR2 YFSETQ. The CDR3 is made up of 15 amino acids. The CDR3 DNA follows: TGCGCCAGCAGCTTGGGCCAGCTAGCCAGAAACATTCAGTACTTC. Its protein is CASSLGQLARNIQYF.

This chain links TRBV12-3 or TRBV12-4 with TRBJ2-5, with D possibly being TRBD1 (6 bases). There are 14 residues in the CDR3. Trimming stripped 8 bases from V and 2 bases from J, with 15 bases between. The chain's CDR3 is CASSTRGCQETQYF. In DNA, the CDR3 is TGTGCCAGCTCCACCAGGGGTTGTCAAGAGACCCAGTACTTC.

About this clonotype itself: This may come from a read error, since a much larger clone is one base off. The chain couples TRBV6-5 to TRBJ2-1, with 7 positions matching TRBD1. The germline V gene encodes CDR1 MNHEY and CDR2 SVGAGI. V was clipped by 10 bases and J by 0 bases; unmatched bases: 12. CDR3 size: 16 residues. CDR3 DNA sequence: TGTGCCACCACATTAGGACAGGCCCGCTCCTACAATGAGCAGTTCTTC. Amino acid sequence: CATTLGQARSYNEQFF.

This clonotype was seen many times. The chain has TRBV12-3 or TRBV12-4 and TRBJ1-1; D remains unclear. Trimming left V 0 bases short and J 1 base short, with 3 bases between. This CDR3 contains 13 residues. CDR3 residues: CASSLARNTEAFF. The CDR3 DNA reads TGTGCCAGCAGTTTAGCTCGGAACACTGAAGCTTTCTTT.

At least ten counts were recorded for this clonotype. The chain's CDR3 is CASSYSDRAYEQYF. Here the CDR3 DNA reads TGTGCCAGCAGTTACTCTGACAGAGCCTACGAGCAGTACTTC. The genes are TRBV6-5 and TRBJ2-7, with a possible D match to TRBD1 (5 bases). CDR3 length: 14 residues. Trimming shortened V by 0 bases and J by 2 bases, and 8 bases separated the two germline ends. The germline V gene encodes CDR1 MNHEY and CDR2 SVGAGI.